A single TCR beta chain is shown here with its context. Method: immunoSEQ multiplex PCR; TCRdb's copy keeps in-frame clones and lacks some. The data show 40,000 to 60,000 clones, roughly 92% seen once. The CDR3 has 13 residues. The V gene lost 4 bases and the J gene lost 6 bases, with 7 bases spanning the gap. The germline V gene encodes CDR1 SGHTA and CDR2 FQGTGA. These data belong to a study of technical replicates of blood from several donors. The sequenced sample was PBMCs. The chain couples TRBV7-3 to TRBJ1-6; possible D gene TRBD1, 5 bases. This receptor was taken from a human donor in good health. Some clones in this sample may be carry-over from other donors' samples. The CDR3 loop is CASSSTVNSPLHF. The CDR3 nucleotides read TGTGCCAGCAGCTCGACAGTTAATTCACCCCTCCACTTT.